This is a list of T cell receptor beta chains from one sample in a study of fetal regulatory T cell absence and autoimmunity. The repertoire was sequenced with immunoSEQ multiplex PCR; TCRdb's copy has only in-frame clones and lacks some. The data contain about 50,000 clones, approximately 83% of them singletons. The sequenced sample consisted of cord blood. The receptors originated from a newborn boy with IPEX syndrome. Each CDR3 is given with its conserved first and last residue. Fields, in order: clone size, D gene, V gene, J gene, CDR3 DNA, CDR3 protein. The D gene is left open where the match is weak. Clone size is given for some rows only: seen once, a few or many times, or a class if the clone is expanded.

clone size: -
D gene: -
V gene: TRBV14
J gene: TRBJ2-1
CDR3 DNA: TGTGCCAGCAGCCAAGATCTTCGGAGCGGGCGGAAGCCCAATGAGCAGTTCTTC
CDR3 protein: CASSQDLRSGRKPNEQFF

clone size: -
D gene: -
V gene: TRBV19
J gene: TRBJ2-3
CDR3 DNA: TGTGCCAGTAGTATCCCCCCAGATACGCAGTATTTT
CDR3 protein: CASSIPPDTQYF

clone size: -
D gene: -
V gene: TRBV9
J gene: TRBJ2-3
CDR3 DNA: TGTGCCAGCAGCGTAACAGCGGGCACAGATACGCAGTATTTT
CDR3 protein: CASSVTAGTDTQYF

clone size: -
D gene: -
V gene: TRBV5-6
J gene: TRBJ2-1
CDR3 DNA: TGTGCCAGCAGCTTGGAGGGAAGCAATGAGCAGTTCTTC
CDR3 protein: CASSLEGSNEQFF

clone size: -
D gene: TRBD2
V gene: TRBV6-5
J gene: TRBJ2-5
CDR3 DNA: TGTGCCAGCAGGTTCGGGAGGGCCATCGAGACCCAGTACTTC
CDR3 protein: CASRFGRAIETQYF

clone size: -
D gene: -
V gene: TRBV4-2
J gene: TRBJ1-2
CDR3 DNA: TGTGCCAGCAGCCAAGATTGGGGGCCTAACTATGGCTACACCTTC
CDR3 protein: CASSQDWGPNYGYTF

clone size: -
D gene: -
V gene: TRBV5-4
J gene: TRBJ2-3
CDR3 DNA: TGTGCCAGCAGCTTGGCTTTAGCGGGCACAGATACGCAGTATTTT
CDR3 protein: CASSLALAGTDTQYF

clone size: -
D gene: TRBD1
V gene: TRBV7-2
J gene: TRBJ1-2
CDR3 DNA: TGTGCCAGCAGCTTAGGGACAGGGGGCCTTGGCTACACCTTC
CDR3 protein: CASSLGTGGLGYTF

clone size: -
D gene: TRBD2
V gene: TRBV10-3
J gene: TRBJ2-1
CDR3 DNA: TGTGCCATCAGTGGGACTAGCGGGCTCCTCCCCAACAATGAGCAGTTCTTC
CDR3 protein: CAISGTSGLLPNNEQFF

clone size: -
D gene: -
V gene: TRBV27
J gene: TRBJ2-7
CDR3 DNA: TGTGCCAGCAGTTTCGGCAGGGGATACGAGCAGTACTTC
CDR3 protein: CASSFGRGYEQYF

clone size: -
D gene: -
V gene: TRBV6-5
J gene: TRBJ1-2
CDR3 DNA: TGTGCCAGCAGTTACTCGGGGTCTTTCTATGGCTACACCTTC
CDR3 protein: CASSYSGSFYGYTF

clone size: -
D gene: TRBD1
V gene: TRBV6-5
J gene: TRBJ2-3
CDR3 DNA: TGTGCCAGCAGTTCTCAGGGGGCAGATACGCAGTATTTT
CDR3 protein: CASSSQGADTQYF

clone size: -
D gene: TRBD1
V gene: TRBV4-1
J gene: TRBJ2-7
CDR3 DNA: TGCGCCAGCAGCCTTGGGACAGGTTTAACCTACGAGCAGTACTTC
CDR3 protein: CASSLGTGLTYEQYF

clone size: few
D gene: -
V gene: TRBV7-9
J gene: TRBJ2-3
CDR3 DNA: TGTGCCAGCAGCTTAGCACTAGCACATGCTAGCACAGATACGCAGTATTTT
CDR3 protein: CASSLALAHASTDTQYF

clone size: -
D gene: TRBD1
V gene: TRBV4-3
J gene: TRBJ2-4
CDR3 DNA: TGCGCCAGCAGCCAGGATGGACAGGGCAGGTACATTCAGTACTTC
CDR3 protein: CASSQDGQGRYIQYF

clone size: -
D gene: -
V gene: TRBV14
J gene: TRBJ2-5
CDR3 DNA: TGTGCCAGCAGCCAAGAATCGGCAGTTTGGGAGACCCAGTACTTC
CDR3 protein: CASSQESAVWETQYF

clone size: -
D gene: TRBD2
V gene: TRBV5-4
J gene: TRBJ2-1
CDR3 DNA: TGTGCCAGCAGCACGGGGACTAGCGGGGGGGGCACGTTCTTC
CDR3 protein: CASSTGTSGGGTFF